This TCR beta chain was recovered during a study of control samples from healthy donors and cancer patients. Here immunoSEQ multiplex PCR was the method, and the copy in TCRdb shows in-frame clones only, minus some. This table has about 120,000 clones, approximately 90% appearing once. Sequencing was performed on PBMCs. The TCR was taken from a woman aged 45 to 65 with colorectal cancer.

CDR3 nucleotide sequence: TGTGCCAGCAGCTTAGCCCTCGGACAGCAAGAGACCCAGTACTTC. The encoded protein is CASSLALGQQETQYF. The gene calls are TRBV11-2 and TRBJ2-5, with a tentative D call TRBD1 (6 bases). CDR3 length: 15 amino acids. Deletions cut 1 base from V and 2 bases from J, with 11 bases between. Germline lookup yields CDR1 SGHAT and CDR2 FQNNGV.